One sample yielded the 10 T cell receptor beta chains listed below, sequenced in a study of blood T cell dynamics during melanoma immunotherapy. The repertoire was sequenced with immunoSEQ multiplex PCR; TCRdb's copy has only in-frame clones and lacks some. Counted here are almost 25,000 clones, roughly 89% occurring once; the ten biggest clones make up 4.6%. Time point of the sample: pre-treatment baseline. This material consisted of blood, taken from a patient treated with checkpoint blockade. The source is a human donor with melanoma.

The gene calls are TRBV6-6 and TRBJ1-2; D unclear. Germline V lookup: CDR1 MNHNY, CDR2 SVGAGI (reference sequence). The CDR3 sequence is 15 residues long. The V gene lost 6 bases and the J gene lost 0 bases, with 14 bases spanning the gap. CDR3 in DNA: TGTGCCAGCAGCAGAGACCGAAGGACTAACTATGGCTACACCTTC. Encoded protein: CASSRDRRTNYGYTF.

CDR3 in DNA: TGTGCCAGCAGCCTACAGGGCGGCAGGGAAGCTTTCTTT. Residues: CASSLQGGREAFF. This chain connects TRBV7-3 to TRBJ1-1, with D perhaps matching TRBD1 (6 bases). The CDR3 covers 13 residues. The ends were cut back, 5 bases at V and 8 bases at J, with 15 bases in the middle. Germline loops: CDR1 SGHTA, CDR2 FQGTGA.

The genes are TRBV11-2 and TRBJ2-3; 14 bases match TRBD2. CDR1 is SGHAT, CDR2 FQNNGV, per germline. The trim removed 8 bases at V and 7 bases at J, leaving 5 bases unmatched. The CDR3 runs 14 residues. CDR3 in DNA: TGTGCCAGCGGGACTAGCGGGGGATTGAATACGCAGTATTTT. Translation: CASGTSGGLNTQYF.

The chain is built from TRBV25-1 and TRBJ1-4; D uncertain. This CDR3 is built from 11 residues. The V and J ends lost 5 bases and 9 bases respectively, with 7 bases between them. Germline lookup yields CDR1 MGHDK and CDR2 SYGVNS. The CDR3, as DNA: TGTGCCAGCAGTATAGGGAAAAAACTGTTTTTT. Translated, it gives CASSIGKKLFF.

V is TRBV19 and J is TRBJ2-7; 7 bases map to TRBD2. Trimming removed 5 bases from V and 0 bases from J; junction bases left unmatched: 7. The CDR3 totals 15 residues. Germline lookup yields CDR1 LNHDA and CDR2 SQIVND (reference sequence). The CDR3 nucleotides are TGTGCCAGTAGTGCCAGACTAGCTAGCTCCTACGAGCAGTACTTC. It codes for CASSARLASSYEQYF.

The rearrangement links TRBV9 to TRBJ1-5; D is unclear. Looked up from germline, CDR1 is SGDLS and CDR2 is YYNGEE. Trimming left V 3 bases short and J 0 bases short, with 7 bases between. CDR3 length equals 14 residues. The CDR3 DNA reads as TGTGCCAGCAGCGCTGGGGATAGCAATCAGCCCCAGCATTTT. Its translation: CASSAGDSNQPQHF.

The CDR3 is CASSDGAGGSHEQYF. Written as DNA, the CDR3 is TGTGCCAGCAGCGACGGAGCGGGAGGGTCCCACGAGCAGTACTTC. The chain links TRBV7-6 to TRBJ2-7; 10 positions match TRBD2. CDR3 length: 15 amino acids. Germline values: CDR1 SGHVS, CDR2 FNYEAQ. The V and J ends lost 5 bases and 5 bases, in that order; junction bases with no gene match: 9.

The chain is built from TRBV19 and TRBJ2-2; weak D call: TRBD1 (6 bases). CDR1 is LNHDA and CDR2 is SQIVND in the germline V gene (reference sequence). The CDR3 has 15 amino acids. V lost 5 bases to trimming and J lost 0 bases, with 10 bases between them. The CDR3 is CASSGRTANTGELFF. DNA of the CDR3: TGTGCCAGTAGTGGCCGGACAGCGAACACCGGGGAGCTGTTTTTT.

The rearrangement joins TRBV9 to TRBJ2-3; no firm D call. The CDR3 runs 15 residues. Trimming cost V 0 bases and J 1 base, with 9 bases left between them. From germline, CDR1 is SGDLS and CDR2 YYNGEE. DNA of the CDR3: TGTGCCAGCAGCGTAGGGCTAGTCCGCACAGATACGCAGTATTTT. This codes for CASSVGLVRTDTQYF.

The chain has TRBV29-1 and TRBJ2-7; 9 bases line up with TRBD1. V lost 0 bases to trimming and J lost 6 bases; unmatched junction nucleotides: 3. Germline CDR1 reads SQVTM; CDR2 reads ANQGSEA. The CDR3 has 13 residues. The CDR3 bases are TGCAGCGTTGAAGAAACAGGGGGCGGCGAGCAGTACTTC. Amino acids: CSVEETGGGEQYF.